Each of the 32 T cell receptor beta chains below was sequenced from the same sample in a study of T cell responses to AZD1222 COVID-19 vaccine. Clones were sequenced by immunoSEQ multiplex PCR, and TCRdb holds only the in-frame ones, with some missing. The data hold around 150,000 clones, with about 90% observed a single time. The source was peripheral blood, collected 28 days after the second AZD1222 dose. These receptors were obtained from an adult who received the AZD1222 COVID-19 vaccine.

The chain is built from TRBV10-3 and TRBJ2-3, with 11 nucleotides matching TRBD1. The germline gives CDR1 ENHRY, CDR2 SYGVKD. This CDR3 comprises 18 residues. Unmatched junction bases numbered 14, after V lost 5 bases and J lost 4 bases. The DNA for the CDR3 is TGTGCCATCAGTCGCAGCAATAGAGGGACAGGGGGTTCAGATACGCAGTATTTT. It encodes CAISRSNRGTGGSDTQYF.

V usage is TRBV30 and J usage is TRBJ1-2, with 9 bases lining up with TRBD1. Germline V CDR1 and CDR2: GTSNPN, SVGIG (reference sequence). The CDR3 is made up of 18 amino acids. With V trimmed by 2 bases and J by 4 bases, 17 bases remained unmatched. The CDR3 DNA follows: TGTGCCTGGAGTACAAAATTACCCGGGACAGGGAAAGGCTATGGCTACACCTTC. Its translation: CAWSTKLPGTGKGYGYTF.

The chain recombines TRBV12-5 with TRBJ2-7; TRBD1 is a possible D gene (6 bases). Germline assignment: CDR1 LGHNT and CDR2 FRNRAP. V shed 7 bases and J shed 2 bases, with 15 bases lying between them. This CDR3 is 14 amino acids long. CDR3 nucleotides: TGTGCTAGTGCCCCACAGGGACCGGCCTACGAGCAGTACTTC. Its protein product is CASAPQGPAYEQYF.

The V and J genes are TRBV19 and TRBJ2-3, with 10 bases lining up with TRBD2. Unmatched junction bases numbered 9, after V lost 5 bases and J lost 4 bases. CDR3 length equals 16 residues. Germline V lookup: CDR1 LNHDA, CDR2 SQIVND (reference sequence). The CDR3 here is CASSALSSGSPDTQYF. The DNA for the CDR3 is TGTGCCAGTAGTGCCCTCTCTAGCGGGAGTCCAGATACGCAGTATTTT.

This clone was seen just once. CDR3: CASSESGTGHQPQHF. CDR3 DNA sequence: TGTGCCAGCAGTGAATCCGGGACAGGGCATCAGCCCCAGCATTTT. The gene calls are TRBV6-1 and TRBJ1-5, with 9 bases matching TRBD1. Germline V CDR1 and CDR2: MNHNS, SASEGT. CDR3 length equals 15 residues. Trimming took 2 bases from V and 5 from J; bases not matched to a gene: 4.

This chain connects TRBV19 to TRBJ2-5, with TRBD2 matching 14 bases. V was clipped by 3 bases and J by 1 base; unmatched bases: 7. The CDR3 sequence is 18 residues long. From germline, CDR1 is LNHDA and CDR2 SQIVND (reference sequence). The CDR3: CASSIEGTSGSGQETQYF. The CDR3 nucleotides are TGTGCCAGTAGTATCGAGGGGACTAGCGGGAGTGGCCAAGAGACCCAGTACTTC.

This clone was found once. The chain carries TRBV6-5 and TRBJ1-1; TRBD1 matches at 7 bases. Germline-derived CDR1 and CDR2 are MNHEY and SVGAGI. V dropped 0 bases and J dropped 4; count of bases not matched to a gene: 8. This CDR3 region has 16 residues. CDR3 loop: CASSYSRLTGPTEAFF. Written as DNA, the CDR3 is TGTGCCAGCAGTTACTCCCGACTGACAGGGCCCACTGAAGCTTTCTTT.

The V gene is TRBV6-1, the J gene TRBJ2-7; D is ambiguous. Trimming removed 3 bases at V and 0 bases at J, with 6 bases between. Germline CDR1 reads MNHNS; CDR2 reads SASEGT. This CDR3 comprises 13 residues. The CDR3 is CASSDRNSYEQYF. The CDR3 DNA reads TGTGCCAGCAGTGATAGGAACTCCTACGAGCAGTACTTC.

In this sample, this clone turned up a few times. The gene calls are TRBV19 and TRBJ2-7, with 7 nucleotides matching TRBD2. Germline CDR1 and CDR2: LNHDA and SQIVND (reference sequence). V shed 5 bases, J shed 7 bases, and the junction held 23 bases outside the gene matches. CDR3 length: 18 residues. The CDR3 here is CASSPPGVGGSPPREQYF. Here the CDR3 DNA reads TGTGCCAGTAGTCCCCCCGGCGTGGGAGGGTCCCCCCCTCGGGAGCAGTACTTC. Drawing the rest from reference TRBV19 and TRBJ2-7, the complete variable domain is DGGITQSPKYLFRKEGQNVTLSCEQNLNHDAMYWYRQDPGQGLRLIYYSQIVNDFQKGDIAEGYSVSREKKESFPLTVTSAQKNPTAFYLCASSPPGVGGSPPREQYFGPGTRLTVT.

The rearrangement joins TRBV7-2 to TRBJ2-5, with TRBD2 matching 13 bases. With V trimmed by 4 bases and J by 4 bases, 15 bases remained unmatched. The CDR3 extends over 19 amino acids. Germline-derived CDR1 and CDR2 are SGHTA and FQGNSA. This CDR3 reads CASSSTRLAGGPFGETQYF. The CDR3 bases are TGTGCCAGCAGCTCAACCAGACTAGCGGGAGGTCCTTTTGGAGAGACCCAGTACTTC.

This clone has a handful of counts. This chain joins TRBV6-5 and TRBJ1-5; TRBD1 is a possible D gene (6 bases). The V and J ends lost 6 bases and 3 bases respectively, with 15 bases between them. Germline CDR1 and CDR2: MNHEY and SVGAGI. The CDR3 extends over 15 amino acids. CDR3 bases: TGTGCCAGCAGAAAGGACCCAGGGGACAATCAGCCCCAGCATTTT. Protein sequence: CASRKDPGDNQPQHF.

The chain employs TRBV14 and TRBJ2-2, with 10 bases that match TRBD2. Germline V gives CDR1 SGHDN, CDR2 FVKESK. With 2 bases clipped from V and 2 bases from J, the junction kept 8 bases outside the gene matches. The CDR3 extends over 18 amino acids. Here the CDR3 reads CASSQTSAGGPNTGELFF. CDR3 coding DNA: TGTGCCAGCAGCCAAACTTCAGCGGGGGGGCCAAACACCGGGGAGCTGTTTTTT.

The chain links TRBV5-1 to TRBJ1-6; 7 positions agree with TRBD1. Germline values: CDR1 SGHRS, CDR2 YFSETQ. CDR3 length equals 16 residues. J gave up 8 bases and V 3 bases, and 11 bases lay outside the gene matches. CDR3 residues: CASSSFRQGEHSPLHF. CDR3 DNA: TGCGCCAGCAGCTCCTTCAGACAGGGTGAGCATTCACCCCTCCACTTT. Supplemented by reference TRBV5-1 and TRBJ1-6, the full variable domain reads KAGVTQTPRYLIKTRGQQVTLSCSPISGHRSVSWYQQTPGQGLQFLFEYFSETQRNKGNFPGRFSGRQFSNSRSEMNVSTLELGDSALYLCASSSFRQGEHSPLHFGNGTRLTVT.

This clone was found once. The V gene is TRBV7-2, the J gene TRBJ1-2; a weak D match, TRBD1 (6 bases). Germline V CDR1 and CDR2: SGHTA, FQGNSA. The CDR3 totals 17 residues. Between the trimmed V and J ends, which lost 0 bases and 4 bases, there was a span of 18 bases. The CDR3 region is CASSLARSGGLGYGYTF. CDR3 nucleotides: TGTGCCAGCAGCTTAGCGCGATCGGGGGGCCTCGGCTATGGCTACACCTTC.

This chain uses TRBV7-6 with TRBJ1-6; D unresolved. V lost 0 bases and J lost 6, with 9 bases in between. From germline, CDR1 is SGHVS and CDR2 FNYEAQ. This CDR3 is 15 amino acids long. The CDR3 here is CASSLAVGSNSPLHF. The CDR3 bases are TGTGCCAGCAGCTTAGCAGTAGGGTCTAATTCACCCCTCCACTTT.

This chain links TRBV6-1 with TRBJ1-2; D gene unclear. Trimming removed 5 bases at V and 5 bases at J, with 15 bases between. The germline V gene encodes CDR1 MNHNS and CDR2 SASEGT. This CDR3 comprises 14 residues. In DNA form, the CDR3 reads TGTGCCAGCAGTTCGTACAGAGCGGAATATGGCTACACCTTC. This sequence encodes CASSSYRAEYGYTF.

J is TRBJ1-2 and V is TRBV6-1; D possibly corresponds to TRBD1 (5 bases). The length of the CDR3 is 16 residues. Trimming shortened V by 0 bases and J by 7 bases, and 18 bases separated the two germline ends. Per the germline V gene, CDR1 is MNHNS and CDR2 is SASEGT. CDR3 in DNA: TGTGCCAGCAGTGAAGCGCACGGGGGGAGGGGTGGTGGCTACACCTTC. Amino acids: CASSEAHGGRGGGYTF.

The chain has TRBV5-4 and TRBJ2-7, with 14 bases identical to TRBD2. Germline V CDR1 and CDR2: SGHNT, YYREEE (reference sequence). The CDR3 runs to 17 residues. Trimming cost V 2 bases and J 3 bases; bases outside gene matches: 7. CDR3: CASSLSGTSGSIYEQYF. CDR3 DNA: TGTGCCAGCAGCTTATCTGGGACTAGCGGGAGTATCTACGAGCAGTACTTC.

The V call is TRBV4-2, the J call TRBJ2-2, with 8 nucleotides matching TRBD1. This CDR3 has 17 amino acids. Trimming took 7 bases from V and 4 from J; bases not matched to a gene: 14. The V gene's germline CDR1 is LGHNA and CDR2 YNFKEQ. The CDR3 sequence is CASTLSMTGAGTGELFF. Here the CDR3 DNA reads TGTGCCAGCACCCTTTCAATGACAGGGGCCGGCACCGGGGAGCTGTTTTTT.

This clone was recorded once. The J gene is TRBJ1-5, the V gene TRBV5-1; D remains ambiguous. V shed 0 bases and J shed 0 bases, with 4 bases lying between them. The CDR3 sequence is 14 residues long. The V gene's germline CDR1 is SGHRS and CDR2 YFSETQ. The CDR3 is CASSLGVSNQPQHF. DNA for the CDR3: TGCGCCAGCAGCTTGGGGGTTAGCAATCAGCCCCAGCATTTT.

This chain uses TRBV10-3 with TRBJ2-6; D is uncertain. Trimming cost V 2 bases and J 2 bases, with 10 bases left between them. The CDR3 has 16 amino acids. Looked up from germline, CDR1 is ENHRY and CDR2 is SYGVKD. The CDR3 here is CAISEPGWAGANVLTF. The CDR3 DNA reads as TGTGCCATCAGTGAGCCGGGTTGGGCTGGGGCCAACGTCCTGACTTTC.

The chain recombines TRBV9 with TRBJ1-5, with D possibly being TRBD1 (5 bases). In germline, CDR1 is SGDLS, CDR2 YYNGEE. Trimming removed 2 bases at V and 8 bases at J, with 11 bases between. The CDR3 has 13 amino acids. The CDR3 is CASSVGPAKPQHF. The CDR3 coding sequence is TGTGCCAGCAGCGTGGGACCGGCAAAGCCCCAGCATTTT.

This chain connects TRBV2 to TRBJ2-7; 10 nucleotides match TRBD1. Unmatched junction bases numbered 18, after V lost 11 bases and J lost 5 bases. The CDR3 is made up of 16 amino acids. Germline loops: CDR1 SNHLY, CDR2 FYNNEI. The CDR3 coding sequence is TGTGCCGTCAGAAAAGTACGGGACAGGGGTGGGAACGAGCAGTACTTC. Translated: CAVRKVRDRGGNEQYF.

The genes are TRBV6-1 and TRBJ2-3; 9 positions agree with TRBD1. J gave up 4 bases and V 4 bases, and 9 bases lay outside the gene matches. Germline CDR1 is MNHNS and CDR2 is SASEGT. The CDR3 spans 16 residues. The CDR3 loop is CASSGHRGQGADTQYF. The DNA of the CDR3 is TGTGCCAGCAGTGGCCACAGGGGGCAGGGGGCAGATACGCAGTATTTT.

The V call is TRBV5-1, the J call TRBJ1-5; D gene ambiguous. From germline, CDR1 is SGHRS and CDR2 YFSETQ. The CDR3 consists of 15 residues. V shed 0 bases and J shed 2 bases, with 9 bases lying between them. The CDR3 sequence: CASSLGGMRNQPQHF. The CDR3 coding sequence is TGCGCCAGCAGCTTGGGAGGGATGCGCAATCAGCCCCAGCATTTT.

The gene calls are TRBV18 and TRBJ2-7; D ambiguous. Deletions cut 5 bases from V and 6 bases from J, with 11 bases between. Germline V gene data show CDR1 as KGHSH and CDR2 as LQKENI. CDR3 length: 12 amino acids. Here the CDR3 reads CASSMVGFEQYF. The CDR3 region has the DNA TGTGCCAGCTCAATGGTAGGGTTCGAGCAGTACTTC.

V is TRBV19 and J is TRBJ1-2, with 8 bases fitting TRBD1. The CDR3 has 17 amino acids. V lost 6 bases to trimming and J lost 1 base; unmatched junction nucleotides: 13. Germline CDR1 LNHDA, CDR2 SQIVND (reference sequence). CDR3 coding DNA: TGTGCCAGTAGCAAGGGGACAGGTTTTTCAGATAACTATGGCTACACCTTC. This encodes CASSKGTGFSDNYGYTF.

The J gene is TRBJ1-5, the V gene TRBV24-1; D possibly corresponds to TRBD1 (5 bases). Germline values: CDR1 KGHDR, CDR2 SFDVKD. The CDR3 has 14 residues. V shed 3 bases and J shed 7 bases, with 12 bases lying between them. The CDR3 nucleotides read TGTGCCACCAGTGATCCTACCAGGGCACAGCCCCAGCATTTT. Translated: CATSDPTRAQPQHF.

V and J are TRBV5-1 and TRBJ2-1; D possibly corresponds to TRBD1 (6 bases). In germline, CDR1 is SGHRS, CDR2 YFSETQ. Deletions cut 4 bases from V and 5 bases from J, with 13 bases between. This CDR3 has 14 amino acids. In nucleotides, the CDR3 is TGCGCCAGCAGCAAGGACAGACTAAACAATGAGCAGTTCTTC. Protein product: CASSKDRLNNEQFF.

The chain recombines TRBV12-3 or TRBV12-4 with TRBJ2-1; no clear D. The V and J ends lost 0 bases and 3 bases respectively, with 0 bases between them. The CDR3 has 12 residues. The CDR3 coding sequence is TGTGCCAGCAGTTTAGCCTACAATGAGCAGTTCTTC. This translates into CASSLAYNEQFF.

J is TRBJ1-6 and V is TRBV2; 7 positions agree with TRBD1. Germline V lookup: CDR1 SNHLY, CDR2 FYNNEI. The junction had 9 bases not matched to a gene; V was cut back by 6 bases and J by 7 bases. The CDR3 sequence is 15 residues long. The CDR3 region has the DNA TGTGCCAGCAGGACCTCAGGGGACAGAAATTCACCCCTCCACTTT. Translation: CASRTSGDRNSPLHF.

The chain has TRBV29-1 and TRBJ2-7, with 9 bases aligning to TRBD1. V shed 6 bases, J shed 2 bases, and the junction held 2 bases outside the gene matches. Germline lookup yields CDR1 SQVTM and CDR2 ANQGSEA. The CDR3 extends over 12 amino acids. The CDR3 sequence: CSVRQGAYEQYF. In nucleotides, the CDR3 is TGCAGCGTCCGACAGGGGGCCTACGAGCAGTACTTC.